Listed here are 10 T cell receptor beta chains from one sample, sequenced in a study of T-cell memory formation after mild COVID-19. MiXCR, run by TCRdb on the 5' RACE reads, gives a single entry per CDR3 protein. This sample has around 300,000 distinct CDR3 sequences, with roughly 17% found just once. Material for sequencing was PBMCs or a T cell subset sorted from them (not recorded which). These receptors were collected from a man younger than 35 who had mild COVID-19 (a few samples of this study predate the infection). Cell type and time point are not known.

V is TRBV28 and J is TRBJ2-7; 10 bases line up with TRBD1. CDR3 length equals 14 residues. The trim removed 7 bases at V and 4 bases at J, leaving 7 bases unmatched. Germline assignment: CDR1 MDHEN and CDR2 SYDVKM. CDR3 in DNA: TGTGCCAGCAACGGACAGGGGGAGGGTTACGAGCAGTACGTC. Translating gives CASNGQGEGYEQYV.

The chain couples TRBV7-8 to TRBJ2-3; no clear D gene. The CDR3 extends over 14 amino acids. With 3 bases removed from V and 0 bases from J, the gap between germline ends came to 7 bases. The germline V gene encodes CDR1 SGHVS and CDR2 FQNEAQ. CDR3 protein: CASSLNPSTDTQYF. CDR3 DNA: TGTGCCAGCAGCTTGAACCCTAGCACAGATACGCAGTATTTT.

The sample holds a few counts of this clonotype. The chain couples TRBV6-5 to TRBJ2-3; no clear D. V was clipped by 4 bases and J by 0 bases, with 8 bases between them. The CDR3 runs 14 residues. Germline values: CDR1 MNHEY, CDR2 SVGAGI. The CDR3 DNA reads as TGTGCCAGCAGTTTATACTCTAGCACAGATACGCAGTATTTT. Its translation: CASSLYSSTDTQYF.

The rearrangement joins TRBV6-5 to TRBJ1-1, with unresolved D. CDR3 length equals 14 residues. The germline V and J ends were trimmed by 6 bases and 4 bases, with 15 bases remaining between them. Germline V gene data show CDR1 as MNHEY and CDR2 as SVGAGI. CDR3 nucleotides: TGTGCCAGCAGCCGTAGAGCCCCGGCCACTGAAGCTTTCTTT. This translates into CASSRRAPATEAFF.

The chain combines TRBV4-2 with TRBJ2-3, with D possibly called TRBD1 or TRBD2 (5 bases each). Germline V gene data show CDR1 as LGHNA and CDR2 as YNFKEQ. V gave up 3 bases and J gave up 2 bases, with 9 bases separating them. The CDR3 consists of 14 residues. The CDR3 here is CASSQGPYTDTQYF. In nucleotides, the CDR3 is TGTGCCAGCAGCCAGGGACCGTACACAGATACGCAGTATTTT.

In DNA, the CDR3 is TGCGCCAGCAGCCTGTCCGCCCCCGGGGAGCTGTTTTTT. Protein product: CASSLSAPGELFF. This sequence joins TRBV4-3 and TRBJ2-2; no definite D call. Germline-derived CDR1 and CDR2 are LGHNA and YSLEER. The CDR3 is made up of 13 amino acids. V dropped 4 bases and J dropped 6 bases, with 9 bases sitting between them.

V is TRBV9 and J is TRBJ2-1, with D unresolved. The CDR3 runs 17 residues. Germline-derived CDR1 and CDR2 are SGDLS and YYNGEE. V was clipped by 3 bases and J by 0 bases, with 16 bases between them. CDR3 residues: CASSARESHHSYNEQFF. For the CDR3, the DNA is TGTGCCAGCAGCGCTCGAGAGAGCCACCACTCCTACAATGAGCAGTTCTTC.

The V gene is TRBV6-5, the J gene TRBJ2-1; 8 bases are shared with TRBD1. This CDR3 has 11 residues. V dropped 9 bases and J dropped 9; count of bases not matched to a gene: 4. Germline V gives CDR1 MNHEY, CDR2 SVGAGI. The CDR3 here is CASVQGGEQFF. The DNA of the CDR3 is TGTGCCAGTGTACAGGGGGGTGAGCAGTTCTTC.

This clonotype was observed a handful of times. V gene TRBV4-3 combines with J gene TRBJ2-1; no firm D call. Trimming cost V 0 bases and J 5 bases, with 11 bases left between them. Germline values: CDR1 LGHNA, CDR2 YSLEER. The CDR3 covers 15 residues. CDR3 in amino acids: CASSQDQEEHNEQFF. CDR3 sequence (DNA): TGCGCCAGCAGCCAAGATCAGGAAGAACACAATGAGCAGTTCTTC.

The rearrangement joins TRBV9 to TRBJ2-1; 10 bases match TRBD2. There are 15 residues in the CDR3. Germline-derived CDR1 and CDR2 are SGDLS and YYNGEE. Trimming took 0 bases from V and 7 from J; bases not matched to a gene: 4. This CDR3 reads CASSVASGGANEQFF. Written as DNA, the CDR3 is TGTGCCAGCAGCGTAGCCAGCGGGGGGGCTAATGAGCAGTTCTTC.